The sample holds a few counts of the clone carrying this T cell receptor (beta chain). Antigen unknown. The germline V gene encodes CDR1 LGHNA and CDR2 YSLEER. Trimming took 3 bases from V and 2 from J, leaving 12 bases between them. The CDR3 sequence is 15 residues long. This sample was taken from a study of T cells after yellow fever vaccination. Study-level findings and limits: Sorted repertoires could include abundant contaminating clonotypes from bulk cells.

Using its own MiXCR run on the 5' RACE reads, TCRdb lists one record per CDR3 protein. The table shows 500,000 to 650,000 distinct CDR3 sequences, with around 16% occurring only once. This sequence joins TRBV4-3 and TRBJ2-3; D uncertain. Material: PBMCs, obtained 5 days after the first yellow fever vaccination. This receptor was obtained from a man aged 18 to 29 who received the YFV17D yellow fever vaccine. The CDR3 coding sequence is TGCGCCAGCAGCCAGATTACACTTGACACAGATACGCAGTATTTT. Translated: CASSQITLDTDTQYF.